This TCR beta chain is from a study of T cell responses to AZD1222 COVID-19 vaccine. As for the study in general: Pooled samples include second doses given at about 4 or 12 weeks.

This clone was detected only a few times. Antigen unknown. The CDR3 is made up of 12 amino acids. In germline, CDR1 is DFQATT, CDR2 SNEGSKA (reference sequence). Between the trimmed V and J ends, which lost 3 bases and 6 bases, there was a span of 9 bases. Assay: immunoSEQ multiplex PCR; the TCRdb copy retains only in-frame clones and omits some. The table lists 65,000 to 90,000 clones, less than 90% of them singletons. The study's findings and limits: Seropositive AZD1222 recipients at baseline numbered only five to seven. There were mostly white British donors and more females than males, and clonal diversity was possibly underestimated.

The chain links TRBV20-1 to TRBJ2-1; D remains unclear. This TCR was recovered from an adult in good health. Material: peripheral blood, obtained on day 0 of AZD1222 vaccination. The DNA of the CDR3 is TGCAGTGCTAGTGAAACGGTCAATGAGCAGTTCTTC. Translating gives CSASETVNEQFF.